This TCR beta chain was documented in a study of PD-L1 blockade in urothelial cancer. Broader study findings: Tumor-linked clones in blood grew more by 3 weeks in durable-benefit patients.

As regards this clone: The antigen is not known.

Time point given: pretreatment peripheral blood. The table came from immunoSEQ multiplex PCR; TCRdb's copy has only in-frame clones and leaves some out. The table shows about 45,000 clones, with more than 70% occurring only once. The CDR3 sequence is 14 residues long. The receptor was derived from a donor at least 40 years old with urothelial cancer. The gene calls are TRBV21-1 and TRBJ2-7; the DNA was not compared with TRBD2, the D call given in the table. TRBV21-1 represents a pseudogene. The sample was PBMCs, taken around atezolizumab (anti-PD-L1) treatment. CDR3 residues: CASNIPGDSYEQYF. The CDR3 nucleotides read TGTGCCAGCAACATTCCCGGAGACTCCTACGAGCAGTACTTC.